This entry lists 32 T cell receptor beta chains sequenced from one sample in a study of cytomegalovirus exposure and HLA in healthy donors. Primers included in the PCR were 60 Vbeta and 13 Jbeta primers. Repertoires were generated with immunoSEQ multiplex PCR, while TCRdb's copy carries only in-frame clones and drops some. The data contain just over 150,000 clones, almost 80% of them singletons. The specimen sequenced was PBMCs. These TCRs come from a woman aged 50 to 60 in good health and CMV-seropositive.

In this sample, this clone turned up a few times. This rearrangement joins TRBV28 to TRBJ1-2; D uncertain. The CDR3 is 14 residues long. The V end was cut by 4 bases, the J end by 3 bases, with 12 bases between. Germline V CDR1 and CDR2: MDHEN, SYDVKM. The CDR3 is CASSSYGVYYGYTF. DNA for the CDR3: TGTGCCAGCAGTTCATACGGGGTCTACTATGGCTACACCTTC.

CDR3 protein: CASSLYTGSEQYF. The CDR3 coding sequence is TGTGCCAGCAGCCTTTACACAGGGAGTGAGCAGTACTTC. The V call is TRBV7-9, the J call TRBJ2-7; weak D call: TRBD1 (6 bases). The CDR3 is made up of 13 amino acids. CDR1 SEHNR and CDR2 FQNEAQ come from the germline V gene (reference sequence). Trimming removed 5 bases at V and 7 bases at J, with 15 bases between.

The CDR3 DNA reads as TGTGCCAGTAGGGGGTTGACAGGCAATCAGCCCCAGCATTTT. Encoded protein: CASRGLTGNQPQHF. J is TRBJ1-5 and V is TRBV19; possibly TRBD1 for D (5 bases). Germline V CDR1 and CDR2: LNHDA, SQIVND (reference sequence). With 6 bases removed from V and 2 bases from J, the gap between germline ends came to 11 bases. This CDR3 has 14 residues.

The chain links TRBV5-1 to TRBJ1-3, with a possible D match to TRBD1 (5 bases). CDR1 and CDR2 from the germline V gene are SGHRS and YFSETQ. CDR3 length: 16 residues. V lost 0 bases and J 4 bases, leaving 14 bases between the germline ends. The chain's CDR3 is CASSLGPQGSGNTIYF. Here the CDR3 DNA reads TGCGCCAGCAGCTTGGGTCCGCAGGGTAGCGGAAACACCATATATTTT. Full variable domain (missing parts from reference TRBV5-1 and TRBJ1-3): KAGVTQTPRYLIKTRGQQVTLSCSPISGHRSVSWYQQTPGQGLQFLFEYFSETQRNKGNFPGRFSGRQFSNSRSEMNVSTLELGDSALYLCASSLGPQGSGNTIYFGEGSWLTVV.

The chain links TRBV7-2 to TRBJ2-7; 8 bases line up with TRBD1. Germline V gives CDR1 SGHTA, CDR2 FQGNSA. The V segment lost 2 bases and the J segment 0 bases; nucleotides outside the gene matches: 3. The length of the CDR3 is 15 residues. CDR3 sequence: CASSLQGAISYEQYF. The DNA for the CDR3 is TGTGCCAGCAGCTTACAGGGGGCAATCTCCTACGAGCAGTACTTC.

CDR3 bases: TGTGCCAGCAGTGAAGGGACAGCCTACGAGCAGTACTTC. It is translated as CASSEGTAYEQYF. V is TRBV25-1 and J is TRBJ2-7, with 7 bases aligning to TRBD1. With V trimmed by 2 bases and J by 2 bases, 0 bases remained unmatched. This CDR3 is built from 13 residues. The V gene's germline CDR1 is MGHDK and CDR2 SYGVNS.

This sequence joins TRBV5-1 and TRBJ2-1, with 9 bases aligning to TRBD2. Germline CDR1 SGHRS, CDR2 YFSETQ. This CDR3 has 17 amino acids. V gave up 4 bases and J gave up 0 bases; unmatched junction bases: 8. For the CDR3, the DNA is TGCGCCAGCAGCGTCATAGCGGGGGCCAGCTCCTACAATGAGCAGTTCTTC. Protein sequence: CASSVIAGASSYNEQFF.

The chain uses TRBV6-5 and TRBJ1-2; 9 nucleotides agree with TRBD1. This CDR3 is 15 amino acids long. Trimming cost V 6 bases and J 4 bases; bases outside gene matches: 9. Germline CDR1 and CDR2: MNHEY and SVGAGI. CDR3 DNA sequence: TGTGCCAGCAGATGGACAGGGGAGTTGAGCTATGGCTACACCTTC. Amino acid sequence: CASRWTGELSYGYTF.

There are a few counts of this clone. The chain uses TRBV2 and TRBJ1-6; 10 bases agree with TRBD1. The CDR3 contains 16 residues. The junction had 10 bases not matched to a gene; V was cut back by 6 bases and J by 8 bases. Germline V gene lookup returns CDR1 SNHLY and CDR2 FYNNEI. In DNA, the CDR3 is TGTGCCAGCAGCGTTACCGGGACAGGGGTTGATTCACCCCTCCACTTT. This translates into CASSVTGTGVDSPLHF.

About this clone itself: The germline gene is not matched at one end of the junction; a read error may be the cause. The chain employs TRBV2 and TRBJ1-5; D may be TRBD1 (5 bases). CDR3 length equals 16 residues. The germline gives CDR1 SNHLY, CDR2 FYNNEI. This CDR3 reads CVSSDSIQYSNQPQHF. The CDR3 bases are TGTGTCAGCAGTGACAGTATCCAGTATAGCAATCAGCCCCAGCATTTT. Complete variable domain (other parts from reference TRBV2 and TRBJ1-5): EPEVTQTPSHQVTQMGQEVILRCVPISNHLYFYWYRQILGQKVEFLVSFYNNEISEKSEIFDDQFSVERPDGSNFTLKIRSTKLEDSAMYFCVSSDSIQYSNQPQHFGDGTRLSIL.

This clone was found once. The V gene is TRBV4-1, the J gene TRBJ1-1; 12 bases align to TRBD1. Germline CDR1 MGHRA, CDR2 YSYEKL. Trimming removed 5 bases from V and 5 bases from J; junction bases left unmatched: 6. CDR3 size: 15 residues. The CDR3 DNA sequence: TGCGCCAGCAGCTTGGGACAGGGGGCTGATACTGAAGCTTTCTTT. Protein sequence: CASSLGQGADTEAFF.

The V call is TRBV6-1, the J call TRBJ1-1, with D perhaps matching TRBD1 (5 bases). The V end lost 7 bases, the J end lost 5 bases, and 17 bases lay between the germline ends. The CDR3 length is 14 residues. Germline CDR1 and CDR2: MNHNS and SASEGT. The CDR3 sequence is CASIGVDRPTEAFF. CDR3 bases: TGTGCCAGCATAGGTGTTGACAGACCTACTGAAGCTTTCTTT.

The gene calls are TRBV7-9 and TRBJ1-2; no clear D gene. This CDR3 has 14 amino acids. Germline-derived CDR1 and CDR2 are SEHNR and FQNEAQ (reference sequence). Trimming took off 0 bases at V and 8 bases at J, with 13 bases between the two ends. The DNA of the CDR3 is TGTGCCAGCAGCTTAGCGGAGGGTCCCCGGGGCTACACCTTC. Amino acid sequence: CASSLAEGPRGYTF. Full variable domain (rest looked up from reference TRBV7-9 and TRBJ1-2): DTGVSQNPRHKITKRGQNVTFRCDPISEHNRLYWYRQTLGQGPEFLTYFQNEAQLEKSRLLSDRFSAERPKGSFSTLEIQRTEQGDSAMYLCASSLAEGPRGYTFGSGTRLTVV.

Here the CDR3 reads CASRDYTGTGVDMNTEAFF. DNA of the CDR3: TGTGCCAGCAGGGACTATACCGGGACAGGGGTTGATATGAACACTGAAGCTTTCTTT. The V call is TRBV27, the J call TRBJ1-1, with TRBD1 identical over 10 bases. V gave up 6 bases and J gave up 0 bases; unmatched junction bases: 16. This CDR3 region has 19 residues. CDR1 and CDR2 from the germline V gene are MNHEY and SMNVEV (reference sequence).

The J gene is TRBJ1-3, the V gene TRBV25-1, with D possibly being TRBD1 (6 bases). Germline V lookup: CDR1 MGHDK, CDR2 SYGVNS. V was clipped by 8 bases and J by 0 bases, with 11 bases between them. The CDR3 covers 14 residues. CDR3 in DNA: TGTGCCAGCCACAGGGTTAGCTCTGGAAACACCATATATTTT. Translated: CASHRVSSGNTIYF.

The rearrangement joins TRBV30 to TRBJ2-6; TRBD2 is a possible D gene (5 bases). Per the germline V gene, CDR1 is GTSNPN and CDR2 is SVGIG (reference sequence). The V end lost 4 bases, the J end lost 1 base, and 5 bases lay between the germline ends. This CDR3 is built from 13 residues. The chain's CDR3 is CAWTGSGANVLTF. The CDR3, as DNA: TGTGCCTGGACGGGGTCTGGGGCCAACGTCCTGACTTTC.

The J gene is TRBJ2-7, the V gene TRBV6-1, with a weak D call TRBD1 (5 bases). Germline V gene data show CDR1 as MNHNS and CDR2 as SASEGT. The CDR3 spans 13 residues. The V end was cut by 11 bases, the J end by 3 bases, with 17 bases between. The DNA of the CDR3 is TGTGCCGGGCGCCTGACAGAGTACTACGAGCAGTACTTC. Residues: CAGRLTEYYEQYF.

The J gene is TRBJ2-1, the V gene TRBV9; TRBD2 agrees at 7 bases. The J segment lost 8 bases and the V segment lost 0 bases, leaving 11 bases of the junction unmatched. CDR1 and CDR2 (germline): SGDLS, YYNGEE. The CDR3 is 16 amino acids. The CDR3 DNA sequence: TGTGCCAGCAGCGTAGCTGGACGGCTAGCGGTCGATGAGCAGTTCTTC. It translates to CASSVAGRLAVDEQFF.

This clone turned up a few times. V usage is TRBV30 and J usage is TRBJ2-1, with D maybe TRBD2 (7 bases). Germline V gene lookup returns CDR1 GTSNPN and CDR2 SVGIG (reference sequence). Trimming removed 2 bases from V and 0 bases from J, with 8 bases in between. The CDR3 is made up of 14 amino acids. CDR3 region: CAWSRGGSYNEQFF. In DNA form, the CDR3 reads TGTGCCTGGAGTAGGGGGGGCTCCTACAATGAGCAGTTCTTC.

The chain is built from TRBV4-1 and TRBJ1-1, with a possible D match to TRBD1 (6 bases). CDR3 size: 14 residues. V was clipped by 3 bases and J by 11 bases, with 19 bases between them. CDR1 is MGHRA, CDR2 YSYEKL, per germline. The CDR3 here is CASSHTPGTNRAFF. The DNA for the CDR3 is TGCGCCAGCAGCCACACCCCGGGGACAAACCGGGCTTTCTTT.

The rearrangement uses TRBV4-2 and TRBJ2-3, with a tentative D call TRBD2 (5 bases). CDR1 LGHNA and CDR2 YNFKEQ come from the germline V gene. The CDR3 is 16 residues long. The V gene lost 2 bases and the J gene lost 11 bases, with 23 bases spanning the gap. The chain's CDR3 is CASSQRRARREEGQYF. CDR3 coding DNA: TGTGCCAGCAGCCAACGACGGGCCCGAAGGGAAGAGGGGCAGTATTTT.

There are a few counts of this clone. V is TRBV19 and J is TRBJ2-7; D possibly corresponds to TRBD2 (5 bases). From germline, CDR1 is LNHDA and CDR2 SQIVND (reference sequence). The ends were cut back, 3 bases at V and 2 bases at J, with 8 bases in the middle. The CDR3 is made up of 13 amino acids. CDR3 loop: CASSIEGTYEQYF. CDR3 DNA sequence: TGTGCCAGTAGTATTGAGGGAACCTACGAGCAGTACTTC.

This chain uses TRBV10-2 with TRBJ2-7; D remains unclear. Germline V lookup: CDR1 WSHSY, CDR2 SAAADI. The CDR3 is made up of 11 amino acids. V was clipped by 3 bases and J by 4 bases, with 4 bases between them. The CDR3 region has the DNA TGCGCCAGCAGTGACTTATACGAGCAGTACTTC. Its protein is CASSDLYEQYF.

The rearrangement uses TRBV14 and TRBJ2-3, with 9 bases lining up with TRBD1. Germline V lookup: CDR1 SGHDN, CDR2 FVKESK. J gave up 11 bases and V 4 bases, and 10 bases lay outside the gene matches. The CDR3 is 14 amino acids. CDR3 region: CASSPRDRVVGQYF. The CDR3 bases are TGTGCCAGCAGCCCCCGGGACAGGGTGGTCGGGCAGTATTTT.

The V and J genes are TRBV5-6 and TRBJ2-5, with D perhaps matching TRBD2 (6 bases). CDR1 and CDR2 (germline): SGHDT, YYEEEE. CDR3 size: 14 residues. V lost 3 bases and J lost 5, with 14 bases in between. The CDR3 DNA reads TGTGCCAGCAGCTCCGTTCAAGCGGGTGAGACCCAGTACTTC. Amino acid sequence: CASSSVQAGETQYF.

This chain connects TRBV11-2 to TRBJ2-5; 8 nucleotides align to TRBD2. Germline V gene sequence: CDR1 SGHAT, CDR2 FQNNGV. V shed 4 bases and J 7 bases; nucleotides not matched to a gene: 8. CDR3 length: 14 amino acids. Here the CDR3 DNA reads TGTGCCAGCAGCTCAAGACTTCGGGAGGGGACCCAGTACTTC. Translation: CASSSRLREGTQYF.

The sample holds one count of this clone. The J gene is TRBJ2-5, the V gene TRBV10-3; D may be TRBD1 (6 bases). Per germline, CDR1 ENHRY and CDR2 SYGVKD. Trimming took off 6 bases at V and 4 bases at J, with 15 bases between the two ends. This CDR3 is 14 amino acids long. CDR3 DNA sequence: TGTGCCATCAGCTCCCAGGGGTTGCGAGAGACCCAGTACTTC. The encoded protein is CAISSQGLRETQYF.

The rearrangement links TRBV4-3 to TRBJ1-5, with D perhaps matching TRBD1 (6 bases). V lost 4 bases and J 10 bases, leaving 14 bases between the germline ends. Germline CDR1 reads LGHNA; CDR2 reads YSLEER. This CDR3 comprises 13 residues. The CDR3 nucleotides are TGCGCCAGCAGCCCAACAGGGTTGGAACCCCAGCATTTT. Translated: CASSPTGLEPQHF.

V gene TRBV6-6 combines with J gene TRBJ1-5; 8 bases agree with TRBD1. CDR3 length: 16 residues. With 2 bases clipped from V and 4 bases from J, the junction kept 7 bases outside the gene matches. Germline values: CDR1 MNHNY, CDR2 SVGAGI (reference sequence). DNA of the CDR3: TGTGCCAGCAGTTACGGCAAGGGACAGGTAAATCAGCCCCAGCATTTT. Translating it yields CASSYGKGQVNQPQHF.

V gene TRBV2 combines with J gene TRBJ2-7; D gene unclear. V was trimmed by 2 bases and J by 1 base, leaving 6 bases between them. The CDR3 is made up of 13 amino acids. The V gene's germline CDR1 is SNHLY and CDR2 FYNNEI. This CDR3 is CASSEPGSYEQYF. The CDR3 region has the DNA TGTGCCAGCAGTGAACCAGGATCCTACGAGCAGTACTTC.

This chain joins TRBV7-8 and TRBJ2-7; tentative D call: TRBD2 (6 bases). The CDR3 has 17 residues. Per germline, CDR1 SGHVS and CDR2 FQNEAQ. V lost 3 bases and J 5 bases, leaving 23 bases between the germline ends. CDR3 sequence (DNA): TGTGCCAGCAGCTTGGGTGGGGGGATGCTGGGGACGAACGAGCAGTACTTC. Its translation: CASSLGGGMLGTNEQYF. Looking up the rest from reference TRBV7-8 and TRBJ2-7 gives the full variable domain: GAGVSQSPRYKVAKRGQDVALRCDPISGHVSLFWYQQALGQGPEFLTYFQNEAQLDKSGLPSDRFFAERPEGSVSTLKIQRTQQEDSAVYLCASSLGGGMLGTNEQYFGPGTRLTVT.

The V call is TRBV28, the J call TRBJ1-1; 7 nucleotides match TRBD1. The CDR3 has 17 residues. The V gene end was trimmed by 6 bases and the J gene end by 0 bases; junction bases not matched to a gene: 13. Looked up from germline, CDR1 is MDHEN and CDR2 is SYDVKM. The CDR3 coding sequence is TGTGCCAGCAGCCCCGCAGGGGGAAGGAGAATGAACACTGAAGCTTTCTTT. Translated: CASSPAGGRRMNTEAFF.